A single sample gave rise to the 30 T cell receptor beta chains below, sequenced in a study of vaccination effects on CD4 cells after COVID-19. Isolation of CD4+ T cells took place after approximately 10 days of culture. The participants, recipients of two vaccine doses, got either BNT162b2 or mRNA-1273. TCRdb's copy holds only in-frame clones and misses some; the assay was immunoSEQ multiplex PCR. The repertoire has 50,000 to 60,000 clones, around four fifths of them found once; the top ten carry 4.3%. These receptors lack a known antigen. The sample in question was CD4+ T cells from PBMCs cultured without peptide, obtained after COVID-19 vaccination. The origin of the receptors is a human donor who received a COVID-19 vaccine.

The rearrangement links TRBV4-1 to TRBJ2-2; no reliable D call. The CDR3 spans 14 residues. Germline V CDR1 and CDR2: MGHRA, YSYEKL. The V end lost 4 bases, the J end lost 2 bases, and 8 bases lay between the germline ends. The CDR3 here is CASSRQPNTGELFF. CDR3 nucleotides: TGCGCCAGCAGCCGGCAGCCAAACACCGGGGAGCTGTTTTTT.

The sample holds one count of this clone. The gene calls are TRBV4-1 and TRBJ1-2; possibly TRBD1 for D (5 bases). Trimming stripped 6 bases from V and 4 bases from J, with 21 bases between. Per germline, CDR1 MGHRA and CDR2 YSYEKL. The CDR3 is made up of 16 amino acids. The CDR3 nucleotides are TGCGCCAGCAGTCCTATGAGAGGGGCAGGGCCCTATGGCTACACCTTC. Its protein product is CASSPMRGAGPYGYTF.

This chain connects TRBV3-1 (or the pseudogene TRBV3-2) to TRBJ2-7; D is tentatively TRBD1 or TRBD2 (5 bases each). Trimming took 4 bases from V and 3 from J, leaving 22 bases between them. Germline V gene lookup returns CDR1 LGHDT and CDR2 YNNKEL (reference sequence). The CDR3 contains 17 residues. The DNA of the CDR3 is TGTGCCAGCAGCCCAAAGGGCCCAGGGTCTGGGGGCTACGAGCAGTACTTC. This gives the protein CASSPKGPGSGGYEQYF.

This clone was picked up one time. The chain is built from TRBV6-5 and TRBJ2-3; 9 bases agree with TRBD1. Germline assignment: CDR1 MNHEY and CDR2 SVGAGI. This CDR3 region has 14 residues. J gave up 3 bases and V 7 bases, and 5 bases lay outside the gene matches. For the CDR3, the DNA is TGTGCCAGCATGGACAGGGGTCGGACAGATACGCAGTATTTT. Translating it yields CASMDRGRTDTQYF.

The rearrangement links TRBV19 to TRBJ1-1; D is possibly TRBD1 (5 bases). This CDR3 is 16 amino acids long. Germline CDR1 and CDR2: LNHDA and SQIVND (reference sequence). V lost 0 bases, J lost 3 bases, and 14 bases lay in between. The CDR3 sequence is CASSIEGVWVDTEAFF. The CDR3 DNA follows: TGTGCCAGTAGTATAGAAGGGGTTTGGGTGGACACTGAAGCTTTCTTT. Drawing the rest from reference TRBV19 and TRBJ1-1, the complete variable domain is DGGITQSPKYLFRKEGQNVTLSCEQNLNHDAMYWYRQDPGQGLRLIYYSQIVNDFQKGDIAEGYSVSREKKESFPLTVTSAQKNPTAFYLCASSIEGVWVDTEAFFGQGTRLTVV.

The J gene is TRBJ2-7, the V gene TRBV3-1 (or the pseudogene TRBV3-2); 9 bases agree with TRBD2. CDR1 and CDR2 from the germline V gene are LGHDT and YNNKEL (reference sequence). The ends lost 2 bases at V and 2 bases at J; junction bases unmatched: 7. The CDR3 is 16 amino acids. CDR3: CASSQSRASGTYEQYF. CDR3 nucleotides: TGTGCCAGCAGCCAAAGTCGCGCTAGCGGGACCTACGAGCAGTACTTC.

V gene TRBV9 combines with J gene TRBJ1-5; D call uncertain. The CDR3 length is 14 residues. V shed 0 bases and J shed 1 base, with 5 bases lying between them. Germline V lookup: CDR1 SGDLS, CDR2 YYNGEE. CDR3 nucleotide sequence: TGTGCCAGCAGCGTAGGGCCGAGCAATCAGCCCCAGCATTTT. Protein: CASSVGPSNQPQHF.

The chain is built from TRBV6-1 and TRBJ2-7, with a weak D call TRBD1 (7 bases). Germline loops: CDR1 MNHNS, CDR2 SASEGT. The CDR3 runs to 15 residues. The V end lost 3 bases, the J end lost 2 bases, and 14 bases lay between the germline ends. DNA for the CDR3: TGTGCCAGCAGTGAGCGGGACAGTAAAGCCTACGAGCAGTACTTC. It specifies CASSERDSKAYEQYF.

The rearrangement joins TRBV7-9 to TRBJ1-1; TRBD1 might be the D (6 bases). Deletions cut 4 bases from V and 5 bases from J, with 17 bases between. The CDR3 totals 15 residues. CDR1 is SEHNR and CDR2 is FQNEAQ in the germline V gene (reference sequence). The CDR3 DNA reads as TGTGCCAGCAGCTCCCAAGGGGGGGGGATAACTGAAGCTTTCTTT. The encoded protein is CASSSQGGGITEAFF.

This clone was counted a single time. V gene TRBV2 combines with J gene TRBJ2-3, with a tentative D call TRBD1 (6 bases). Germline V CDR1 and CDR2: SNHLY, FYNNEI. CDR3 length: 16 amino acids. V was trimmed by 8 bases and J by 6 bases, leaving 24 bases between them. The CDR3 region has the DNA TGTGCCAGCCTTCCTTTATTGGGGGCTAGTGAGGATACGCAGTATTTT. It translates to CASLPLLGASEDTQYF.

The chain is built from TRBV2 and TRBJ2-7; TRBD2 agrees at 7 bases. The CDR3 is 14 residues long. The germline gives CDR1 SNHLY, CDR2 FYNNEI. J lost 2 bases, V lost 7 bases, and 8 bases had no gene match. The CDR3 sequence is CASTTGLPTYEQYF. In nucleotides, the CDR3 is TGTGCCAGCACTACGGGACTACCCACCTACGAGCAGTACTTC.

J is TRBJ1-3 and V is TRBV5-4; TRBD1 is a possible D gene (6 bases). This CDR3 comprises 15 residues. V shed 4 bases and J shed 0 bases, with 11 bases lying between them. The germline CDR1 and CDR2 sequences are SGHNT and YYREEE (reference sequence). The CDR3 loop reads CASSRDNHSGNTIYF. Written as DNA, the CDR3 is TGTGCCAGCAGCCGGGACAACCACTCTGGAAACACCATATATTTT.

The CDR3 DNA reads as TGTGCCAGCAGCTTAGCAGGGGCGCGCCACAATGAGCAGTTCTTC. Amino acid sequence: CASSLAGARHNEQFF. The chain joins TRBV7-2 to TRBJ2-1; D perhaps matches TRBD1 (5 bases). V dropped 0 bases and J dropped 5 bases, with 11 bases sitting between them. Germline assignment: CDR1 SGHTA and CDR2 FQGNSA. This CDR3 spans 15 amino acids.

This rearrangement joins TRBV28 to TRBJ2-2; D gene unclear. The CDR3 runs 15 residues. Germline CDR1 and CDR2: MDHEN and SYDVKM. Trimming removed 1 base from V and 1 base from J, with 7 bases in between. Here the CDR3 reads CASSLYSGNTGELFF. In DNA, the CDR3 is TGTGCCAGCAGTTTATACTCCGGGAACACCGGGGAGCTGTTTTTT.

The CDR3 is CSATRSQGRTDEQYF. The CDR3 bases are TGCAGCGCTACTCGTTCCCAGGGACGGACGGACGAGCAGTACTTC. The chain recombines TRBV29-1 with TRBJ2-7; the D gene could be TRBD1 or TRBD2 (5 bases each). Trimming took 7 bases from V and 5 from J, leaving 24 bases between them. Germline V gene lookup returns CDR1 SQVTM and CDR2 ANQGSEA. The CDR3 covers 15 residues.

The genes are TRBV18 and TRBJ1-1, with 12 bases that match TRBD1. Trimming took 3 bases from V and 7 from J; bases not matched to a gene: 6. Germline-derived CDR1 and CDR2 are KGHSH and LQKENI. The CDR3 is 15 residues long. CDR3 amino acids: CASSPRGQGAGEAFF. The CDR3 nucleotides read TGTGCCAGCTCACCTAGGGGACAGGGGGCTGGTGAAGCTTTCTTT.

This clone is a singleton in its sample. The V gene is TRBV5-1, the J gene TRBJ2-5, with TRBD2 matching 8 bases. J was trimmed by 5 bases and V by 3 bases; bases with no gene match: 9. Germline lookup yields CDR1 SGHRS and CDR2 YFSETQ. The CDR3 covers 15 residues. The CDR3 DNA reads TGCGCCAGCAGCTCATTAGCGGGGTTGTGGGAGACCCAGTACTTC. Translating it yields CASSSLAGLWETQYF.

The genes are TRBV5-1 and TRBJ2-7; D call uncertain. The CDR3 is made up of 13 amino acids. V was cut by 1 base and J by 7 bases, with 12 bases left in between. CDR1 and CDR2 from the germline V gene are SGHRS and YFSETQ. CDR3 DNA: TGCGCCAGCAGCTTGCTCTCTGTGAGTGAGCAGTACTTC. This encodes CASSLLSVSEQYF.

The J gene is TRBJ1-2, the V gene TRBV6-5; 12 nucleotides line up with TRBD1. The CDR3 runs 15 residues. V shed 4 bases and J 5 bases; nucleotides not matched to a gene: 5. Germline V lookup: CDR1 MNHEY, CDR2 SVGAGI. CDR3 DNA: TGTGCCAGCAGTTTCGGGACAGGGGGCAGGTATGGCTACACCTTC. This codes for CASSFGTGGRYGYTF.

The sample holds one count of this clone. Other DNA sequences within the sample encode an identical CDR3. The chain has TRBV18 and TRBJ1-1; no clear D. The CDR3 length is 12 residues. V was cut by 3 bases and J by 2 bases, with 4 bases left in between. Germline loops: CDR1 KGHSH, CDR2 LQKENI. This CDR3 is CASSPQNTEAFF. The CDR3 DNA is TGTGCCAGCTCACCCCAAAACACTGAAGCTTTCTTT.

This clone has a handful of counts. The gene calls are TRBV10-3 and TRBJ1-6, with D uncertain. V was trimmed by 4 bases and J by 5 bases, leaving 9 bases between them. CDR1 is ENHRY and CDR2 is SYGVKD in the germline V gene. This CDR3 spans 14 amino acids. CDR3: CAISVGVDNSPLHF. Here the CDR3 DNA reads TGTGCCATCAGTGTCGGGGTGGATAATTCACCCCTCCACTTT.

This sequence joins TRBV5-1 and TRBJ2-5; D not resolved. The CDR3 loop spans 13 amino acids. V lost 2 bases and J lost 5, with 10 bases in between. Per the germline V gene, CDR1 is SGHRS and CDR2 is YFSETQ. The CDR3 here is CASSLLQDETQYF. CDR3 DNA sequence: TGCGCCAGCAGCTTATTGCAGGACGAGACCCAGTACTTC. Variable domain in full (rest from reference TRBV5-1 and TRBJ2-5): KAGVTQTPRYLIKTRGQQVTLSCSPISGHRSVSWYQQTPGQGLQFLFEYFSETQRNKGNFPGRFSGRQFSNSRSEMNVSTLELGDSALYLCASSLLQDETQYFGPGTRLLVL.

This clone was seen only once. The genes are TRBV9 and TRBJ2-2; TRBD1 might be the D (6 bases). The V end lost 4 bases, the J end lost 1 base, and 11 bases lay between the germline ends. CDR3 size: 15 residues. From germline, CDR1 is SGDLS and CDR2 YYNGEE. The CDR3 nucleotides read TGTGCCAGCAGCTTTTGGACAGTGAACACCGGGGAGCTGTTTTTT. It encodes CASSFWTVNTGELFF.

This chain uses TRBV10-3 with TRBJ2-2; D may be TRBD1 (5 bases). CDR3 size: 16 residues. Germline V gene sequence: CDR1 ENHRY, CDR2 SYGVKD. V was cut by 6 bases and J by 2 bases, with 16 bases left in between. The CDR3 DNA is TGTGCCATCAGGGGAAAGGACAAGCTAAACACCGGGGAGCTGTTTTTT. Protein: CAIRGKDKLNTGELFF.

This clone showed up just once. The rearrangement links TRBV12-3 or TRBV12-4 to TRBJ2-3; D may be TRBD2 (6 bases). This CDR3 comprises 13 residues. V was cut by 4 bases and J by 5 bases, with 10 bases left in between. The CDR3 region has the DNA TGTGCCAGCAGTTACGGAGGGAGAGATACGCAGTATTTT. This sequence encodes CASSYGGRDTQYF.

The J gene is TRBJ1-2, the V gene TRBV3-1 (or the pseudogene TRBV3-2); D ambiguous. Germline CDR1 reads LGHDT; CDR2 reads YNNKEL (reference sequence). The CDR3 consists of 13 residues. Trimming removed 0 bases from V and 7 bases from J, with 9 bases in between. This chain's CDR3 is CASSQDRKGGYTF. Here the CDR3 DNA reads TGTGCCAGCAGCCAAGATCGGAAGGGTGGCTACACCTTC.

In its sample, this clone ranks as medium-sized. The chain uses TRBV6-5 and TRBJ2-6, with D uncertain. The V gene's germline CDR1 is MNHEY and CDR2 SVGAGI. The CDR3 sequence is 15 residues long. V was clipped by 3 bases and J by 1 base, with 7 bases between them. The CDR3 DNA follows: TGTGCCAGCAGTTATTCGGAATCTGGGGCCAACGTCCTGACTTTC. Protein sequence: CASSYSESGANVLTF.

The chain links TRBV15 to TRBJ1-2; TRBD1 aligns across 7 bases. The V gene's germline CDR1 is LNHNV and CDR2 YYDKDF (reference sequence). V lost 10 bases, J lost 0 bases, and 5 bases stayed unmatched. The CDR3 extends over 13 amino acids. The CDR3 is CASRGTANYGYTF. CDR3 nucleotide sequence: TGTGCCAGCCGGGGGACAGCTAACTATGGCTACACCTTC.

J is TRBJ2-1 and V is TRBV21-1; the table gives TRBD2 as D, unverified against the DNA. TRBV21-1 represents a pseudogene. This CDR3 region has 9 residues. This chain's CDR3 is CAMSSQQFF. DNA for the CDR3: TGTGCCATGAGTAGCCAGCAGTTCTTC.

The chain carries TRBV30 and TRBJ1-5, with TRBD1 identical over 10 bases. J was trimmed by 6 bases and V by 4 bases; bases with no gene match: 3. The CDR3 length is 13 residues. Looked up from germline, CDR1 is GTSNPN and CDR2 is SVGIG (reference sequence). The CDR3 sequence: CAWNRDRGQPQHF. DNA for the CDR3: TGTGCCTGGAACCGGGACAGGGGTCAGCCCCAGCATTTT.